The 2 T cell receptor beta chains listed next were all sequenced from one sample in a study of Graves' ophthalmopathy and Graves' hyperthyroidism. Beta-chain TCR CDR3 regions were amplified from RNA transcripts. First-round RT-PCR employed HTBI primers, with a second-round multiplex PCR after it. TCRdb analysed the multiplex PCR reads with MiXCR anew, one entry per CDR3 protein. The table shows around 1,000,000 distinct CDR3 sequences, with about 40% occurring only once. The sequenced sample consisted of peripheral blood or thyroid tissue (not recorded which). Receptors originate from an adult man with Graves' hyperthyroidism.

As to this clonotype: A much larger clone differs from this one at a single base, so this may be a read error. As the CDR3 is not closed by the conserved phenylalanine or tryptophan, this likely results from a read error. CDR3 amino acids: CASSSTGRKNTEAFS. The CDR3 DNA reads as TGTGCCAGCAGTTCCACGGGACGGAAGAACACTGAAGCTTTCTCT. The V gene is TRBV12-3 or TRBV12-4, the J gene TRBJ1-1; perhaps TRBD1 as D (5 bases). The ends were cut back, 4 bases at V and 1 base at J, with 13 bases in the middle. The CDR3 runs to 15 residues.

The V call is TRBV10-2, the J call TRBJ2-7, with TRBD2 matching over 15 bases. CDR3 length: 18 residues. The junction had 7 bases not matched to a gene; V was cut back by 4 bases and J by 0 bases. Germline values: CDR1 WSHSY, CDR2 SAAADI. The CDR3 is CASSAGLAGGPSSYEQYF. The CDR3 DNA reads TGCGCCAGCAGTGCCGGACTAGCGGGAGGGCCTAGCTCCTACGAGCAGTACTTC.